This entry lists 24 T cell receptor beta chains sequenced from one sample in a study of T cell responses to AZD1222 COVID-19 vaccine. The table came from immunoSEQ multiplex PCR; TCRdb's copy has only in-frame clones and leaves some out. The sample yields hundreds of thousands of clones, more than 85% seen once. Sequencing used peripheral blood, obtained on day 0 of MenACWY control vaccination. The receptor source for this set is an adult in good health.

The rearrangement links TRBV4-1 to TRBJ2-1; 10 bases match TRBD2. V lost 0 bases and J lost 8; bases outside the gene matches: 7. Germline-derived CDR1 and CDR2 are MGHRA and YSYEKL. The CDR3 is 16 amino acids. CDR3 nucleotides: TGCGCCAGCAGCCAAGAAACGGGGACTAGCGTTCATGAGCAGTTCTTC. This gives the protein CASSQETGTSVHEQFF.

The chain carries TRBV12-3 or TRBV12-4 and TRBJ1-5; D is ambiguous. V was shortened by 2 bases and J by 4 bases, with 6 bases between the two germline ends. This CDR3 has 13 residues. CDR3 sequence reads: CASSLISNQPQHF. As DNA, the CDR3 is TGTGCCAGCAGTTTAATCAGTAATCAGCCCCAGCATTTT.

V is TRBV7-9 and J is TRBJ2-1; TRBD2 matches 8 bases. Germline loops: CDR1 SEHNR, CDR2 FQNEAQ (reference sequence). J gave up 5 bases and V 3 bases, and 6 bases lay outside the gene matches. The CDR3 spans 15 residues. The chain's CDR3 is CASSLSGGGNNEQFF. CDR3 bases: TGTGCCAGCAGCTTGAGCGGGGGAGGAAACAATGAGCAGTTCTTC.

V usage is TRBV24-1 and J usage is TRBJ1-6, with TRBD1 identical over 9 bases. CDR1 KGHDR and CDR2 SFDVKD come from the germline V gene. V shed 11 bases and J 3 bases; nucleotides not matched to a gene: 10. This CDR3 is built from 16 residues. The CDR3: CAMDRGNRCYNSPLHF. The CDR3 nucleotides read TGTGCCATGGACAGGGGCAACAGATGCTATAATTCACCCCTCCACTTT.

The J gene is TRBJ2-7, the V gene TRBV5-5; TRBD1 matches at 8 bases. Germline CDR1 reads SGHKS; CDR2 reads YYEKEE (reference sequence). With 2 bases clipped from V and 2 bases from J, the junction kept 0 bases outside the gene matches. The CDR3 is 13 amino acids. CDR3 in amino acids: CASSLQGAYEQYF. DNA for the CDR3: TGTGCCAGCAGCTTACAGGGGGCCTACGAGCAGTACTTC.

The chain is built from TRBV6-1 and TRBJ1-3; the D is unclear. The V gene lost 3 bases and the J gene lost 1 base, with 7 bases spanning the gap. The CDR3 runs 14 residues. Germline values: CDR1 MNHNS, CDR2 SASEGT. CDR3 nucleotide sequence: TGTGCCAGCAGTGATCCCTGGTCTGGAAACACCATATATTTT. Its protein product is CASSDPWSGNTIYF.

The chain combines TRBV10-3 with TRBJ1-6; TRBD1 aligns across 8 bases. This CDR3 spans 14 amino acids. CDR1 is ENHRY and CDR2 is SYGVKD in the germline V gene. The J segment lost 6 bases and the V segment lost 4 bases, leaving 2 bases of the junction unmatched. The CDR3, as DNA: TGTGCCATCAGTGGGGACAGGACTAATTCACCCCTCCACTTT. This sequence encodes CAISGDRTNSPLHF.

The rearrangement joins TRBV2 to TRBJ1-2; TRBD1 matches at 7 bases. Looked up from germline, CDR1 is SNHLY and CDR2 is FYNNEI. V lost 3 bases and J lost 0; bases outside the gene matches: 1. This CDR3 is built from 14 residues. DNA for the CDR3: TGTGCCAGCAGTGATGGACAGGCTAACTATGGCTACACCTTC. This codes for CASSDGQANYGYTF.

This clone was counted between two and nine times. The chain combines TRBV5-8 with TRBJ1-3, with D tentatively TRBD1 (6 bases). Germline V gene sequence: CDR1 SGHTS, CDR2 YDEGEE. V gave up 1 base and J gave up 4 bases, with 12 bases separating them. The CDR3 spans 15 residues. CDR3 in amino acids: CASSLMGGAGNTIYF. The CDR3, as DNA: TGTGCCAGCAGCTTGATGGGGGGCGCCGGAAACACCATATATTTT.

This chain joins TRBV15 and TRBJ1-6, with D possibly TRBD1 on 6 matching bases. CDR3 length: 16 residues. Germline-derived CDR1 and CDR2 are LNHNV and YYDKDF (reference sequence). Trimming stripped 1 base from V and 7 bases from J, with 14 bases between. The DNA for the CDR3 is TGTGCCACCAGCAGAGTATGGCGGACAGCCAATTCACCCCTCCACTTT. Its translation is CATSRVWRTANSPLHF.

J is TRBJ1-1 and V is TRBV6-5, with TRBD1 matching 7 bases. This CDR3 spans 15 amino acids. Germline V lookup: CDR1 MNHEY, CDR2 SVGAGI. V lost 0 bases to trimming and J lost 5 bases; unmatched junction nucleotides: 6. The CDR3 DNA reads as TGTGCCAGCAGTTACTCCCGGATCAGGGGGACTGAAGCTTTCTTT. This codes for CASSYSRIRGTEAFF.

This clone has only one observation. V and J are TRBV20-1 and TRBJ2-4; 8 bases align to TRBD1. Germline V gives CDR1 DFQATT, CDR2 SNEGSKA (reference sequence). Trimming took 3 bases from V and 2 from J; bases not matched to a gene: 9. There are 16 residues in the CDR3. The CDR3 reads CSASDRRTGPKNIQYF. The CDR3 DNA follows: TGCAGTGCTAGTGATAGGCGGACAGGGCCCAAAAACATTCAGTACTTC.

This clone appeared a single time. In the same sample, other DNA sequences code for this CDR3. The chain couples TRBV7-9 to TRBJ1-6; D perhaps matches TRBD1 (6 bases). The CDR3 runs 15 residues. Trimming took 5 bases from V and 2 from J, leaving 10 bases between them. Germline V gene lookup returns CDR1 SEHNR and CDR2 FQNEAQ (reference sequence). The CDR3 is CASSPGQTYNSPLHF. The CDR3 bases are TGTGCCAGCAGCCCGGGACAAACCTATAATTCACCCCTCCACTTT.

The chain couples TRBV9 to TRBJ2-1; unclear D gene. With 3 bases removed from V and 4 bases from J, the gap between germline ends came to 8 bases. Germline V gene sequence: CDR1 SGDLS, CDR2 YYNGEE. There are 13 residues in the CDR3. Here the CDR3 DNA reads TGTGCCAGCAGCGCGCGGATTTACAATGAGCAGTTCTTC. Protein sequence: CASSARIYNEQFF.

This clone was detected ten times or more. CDR3 region: CASRGTPGNTIYF. CDR3 DNA: TGTGCCAGCAGAGGGACGCCTGGAAACACCATATATTTT. This chain joins TRBV4-2 and TRBJ1-3; a weak D match, TRBD1 (5 bases). The germline CDR1 and CDR2 sequences are LGHNA and YNFKEQ. The CDR3 covers 13 residues. V lost 6 bases and J lost 2, with 8 bases in between.

The rearrangement links TRBV30 to TRBJ1-6, with 9 nucleotides matching TRBD1. The CDR3 consists of 16 residues. The germline V gene has CDR1 GTSNPN and CDR2 SVGIG (reference sequence). The V and J ends lost 3 bases and 6 bases, in that order; junction bases with no gene match: 9. The CDR3 bases are TGTGCCTGGAGGCGTACACAGGGGGCGGCTAATTCACCCCTCCACTTT. Translating it yields CAWRRTQGAANSPLHF.

The chain joins TRBV3-1 (or the pseudogene TRBV3-2) to TRBJ1-5, with TRBD1 as a possible D gene (6 bases). V was shortened by 6 bases and J by 3 bases, with 12 bases between the two germline ends. CDR1 is LGHDT, CDR2 YNNKEL, per germline (reference sequence). This CDR3 contains 14 residues. The CDR3 protein is CASRDTGYNQPQHF. The CDR3 region has the DNA TGTGCCAGCAGAGATACAGGGTACAATCAGCCCCAGCATTTT.

Written as DNA, the CDR3 is TGTGCCAGCAGGAGGGACAGGGCGAACACCGGGGAGCTGTTTTTT. This gives the protein CASRRDRANTGELFF. V is TRBV27 and J is TRBJ2-2; 9 positions match TRBD1. Germline CDR1 is MNHEY and CDR2 is SMNVEV (reference sequence). The CDR3 contains 15 residues. The ends lost 6 bases at V and 0 bases at J; junction bases unmatched: 2.

V usage is TRBV6-5 and J usage is TRBJ1-1; 7 nucleotides align to TRBD1. The CDR3 extends over 12 amino acids. V trimming: 5 bases; J trimming: 7 bases; junction bases outside the gene matches: 4. Germline V gives CDR1 MNHEY, CDR2 SVGAGI. The chain's CDR3 is CASSPGQYEAFF. The CDR3 nucleotides are TGTGCCAGCAGTCCGGGACAGTATGAAGCTTTCTTT.

This clone is a singleton in its sample. The chain joins TRBV24-1 to TRBJ2-2; D remains unclear. This CDR3 contains 13 residues. CDR1 KGHDR and CDR2 SFDVKD come from the germline V gene. Trimming cost V 4 bases and J 3 bases, with 5 bases left between them. CDR3 nucleotide sequence: TGTGCCACCAGTGAGTACTACACCGGGGAGCTGTTTTTT. Translated: CATSEYYTGELFF.

CDR3 sequence reads: CASSLAKGQETQYF. The CDR3 DNA reads as TGTGCCAGCTCACTAGCTAAGGGGCAAGAGACCCAGTACTTC. The chain employs TRBV18 and TRBJ2-5; D may be TRBD1 (5 bases). This CDR3 has 14 amino acids. Trimming cost V 4 bases and J 2 bases, with 11 bases left between them. Germline assignment: CDR1 KGHSH and CDR2 LQKENI.

The chain couples TRBV6-6 to TRBJ2-7, with TRBD1 matching 9 bases. The CDR3 consists of 14 residues. CDR1 and CDR2 (germline): MNHNY, SVGAGI (reference sequence). V was pared by 4 bases and J by 3 bases, with 4 bases of the junction left unmatched. The CDR3 reads CASSSATGGYEQYF. The CDR3 nucleotides are TGTGCCAGCAGTTCTGCGACAGGGGGCTACGAGCAGTACTTC.

V gene TRBV24-1 combines with J gene TRBJ1-1, with 11 positions matching TRBD1. This CDR3 has 14 amino acids. With V trimmed by 9 bases and J by 7 bases, 9 bases remained unmatched. Germline V gene sequence: CDR1 KGHDR, CDR2 SFDVKD. In DNA, the CDR3 is TGTGCCACCTCGAGGACAGGGGGCAGTGGTGAAGCTTTCTTT. Translated, it gives CATSRTGGSGEAFF.

This chain connects TRBV6-2 or TRBV6-3 to TRBJ1-2, with 8 bases identical to TRBD1. The germline V gene has CDR1 MNHEY and CDR2 SVGEGT. The CDR3 covers 14 residues. V was clipped by 1 base and J by 2 bases; unmatched bases: 0. CDR3 protein: CASSYWTGNYGYTF. Here the CDR3 DNA reads TGTGCCAGCAGTTACTGGACAGGGAACTATGGCTACACCTTC.